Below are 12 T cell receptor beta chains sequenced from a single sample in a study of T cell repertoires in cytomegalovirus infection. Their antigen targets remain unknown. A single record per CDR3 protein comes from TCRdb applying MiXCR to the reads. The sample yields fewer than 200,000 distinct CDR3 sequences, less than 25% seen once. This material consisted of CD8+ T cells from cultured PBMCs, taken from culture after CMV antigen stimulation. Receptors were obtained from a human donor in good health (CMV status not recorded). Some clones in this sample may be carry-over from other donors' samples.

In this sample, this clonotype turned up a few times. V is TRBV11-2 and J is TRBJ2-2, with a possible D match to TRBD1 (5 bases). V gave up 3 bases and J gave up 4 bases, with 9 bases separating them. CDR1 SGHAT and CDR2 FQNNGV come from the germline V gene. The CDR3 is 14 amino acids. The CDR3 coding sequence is TGTGCCAGCAGCTTGCCGGACACCACCGGGGAGCTGTTTTTT. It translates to CASSLPDTTGELFF.

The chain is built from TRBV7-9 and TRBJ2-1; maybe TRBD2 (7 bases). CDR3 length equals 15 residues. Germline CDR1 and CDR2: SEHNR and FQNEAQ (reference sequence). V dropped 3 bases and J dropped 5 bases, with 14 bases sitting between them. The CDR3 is CASSLGGAADNEQFF. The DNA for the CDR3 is TGTGCCAGCAGCTTGGGGGGGGCCGCGGACAATGAGCAGTTCTTC.

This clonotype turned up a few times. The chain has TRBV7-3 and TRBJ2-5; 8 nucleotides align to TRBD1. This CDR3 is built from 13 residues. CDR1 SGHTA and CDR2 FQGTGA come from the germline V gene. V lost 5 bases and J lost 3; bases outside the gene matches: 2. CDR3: CASSPGQEETQYF. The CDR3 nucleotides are TGTGCCAGCAGCCCGGGACAGGAAGAGACCCAGTACTTC.

DNA of the CDR3: TGTGCCAGCGGGCGACTAGCCCAACTCTACAATGAGCAGTTCTTC. It is translated as CASGRLAQLYNEQFF. The chain links TRBV27 to TRBJ2-1, with 7 bases that match TRBD2. Germline V gene lookup returns CDR1 MNHEY and CDR2 SMNVEV (reference sequence). V shed 8 bases and J 3 bases; nucleotides not matched to a gene: 10. The CDR3 is 15 residues long.

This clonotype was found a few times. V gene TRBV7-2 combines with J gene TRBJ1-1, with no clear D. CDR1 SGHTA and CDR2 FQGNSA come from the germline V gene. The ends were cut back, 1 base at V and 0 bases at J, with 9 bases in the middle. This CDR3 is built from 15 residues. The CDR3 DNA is TGTGCCAGCAGCTTAGGCAAGAGTATGAACACTGAAGCTTTCTTT. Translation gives CASSLGKSMNTEAFF.

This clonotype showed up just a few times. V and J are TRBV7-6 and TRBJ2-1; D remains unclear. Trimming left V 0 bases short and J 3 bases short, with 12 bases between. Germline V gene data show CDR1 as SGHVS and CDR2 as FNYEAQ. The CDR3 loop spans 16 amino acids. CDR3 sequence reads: CASSLAVKENYNEQFF. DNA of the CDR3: TGTGCCAGCAGCTTAGCGGTAAAGGAGAACTACAATGAGCAGTTCTTC. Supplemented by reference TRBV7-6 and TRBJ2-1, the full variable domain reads GAGVSQSPRYKVTKRGQDVALRCDPISGHVSLYWYRQALGQGPEFLTYFNYEAQQDKSGLPNDRFSAERPEGSISTLTIQRTEQRDSAMYRCASSLAVKENYNEQFFGPGTRLTVL.

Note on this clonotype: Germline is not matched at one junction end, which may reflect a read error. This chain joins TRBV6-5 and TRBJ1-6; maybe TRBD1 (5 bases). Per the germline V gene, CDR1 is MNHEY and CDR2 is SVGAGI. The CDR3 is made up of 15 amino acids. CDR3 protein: CASSSPQGRNSPLLF. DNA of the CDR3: TGTGCCAGCAGTTCCCCCCAGGGAAGAAATTCACCCCTCCTCTTT.

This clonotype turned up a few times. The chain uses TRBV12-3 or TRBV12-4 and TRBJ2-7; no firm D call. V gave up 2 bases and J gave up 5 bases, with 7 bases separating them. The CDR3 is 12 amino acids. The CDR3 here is CASSLPADEQYF. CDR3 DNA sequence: TGTGCCAGCAGTTTACCCGCCGACGAGCAGTACTTC.

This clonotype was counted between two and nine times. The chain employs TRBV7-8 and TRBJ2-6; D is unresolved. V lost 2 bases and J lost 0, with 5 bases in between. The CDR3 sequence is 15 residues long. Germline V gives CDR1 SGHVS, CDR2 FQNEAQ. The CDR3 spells CASSLKVSGANVLTF. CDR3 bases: TGTGCCAGCAGCTTAAAGGTCTCTGGGGCCAACGTCCTGACTTTC. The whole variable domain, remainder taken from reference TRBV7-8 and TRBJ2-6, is GAGVSQSPRYKVAKRGQDVALRCDPISGHVSLFWYQQALGQGPEFLTYFQNEAQLDKSGLPSDRFFAERPEGSVSTLKIQRTQQEDSAVYLCASSLKVSGANVLTFGAGSRLTVL.

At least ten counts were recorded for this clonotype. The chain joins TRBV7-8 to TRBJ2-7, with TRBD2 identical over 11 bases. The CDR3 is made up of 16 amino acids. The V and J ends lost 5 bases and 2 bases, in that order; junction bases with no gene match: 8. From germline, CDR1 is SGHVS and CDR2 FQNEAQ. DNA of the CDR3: TGTGCCAGCAGCATTAGCGGGGGGGACTGGACCTACGAGCAGTACTTC. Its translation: CASSISGGDWTYEQYF.

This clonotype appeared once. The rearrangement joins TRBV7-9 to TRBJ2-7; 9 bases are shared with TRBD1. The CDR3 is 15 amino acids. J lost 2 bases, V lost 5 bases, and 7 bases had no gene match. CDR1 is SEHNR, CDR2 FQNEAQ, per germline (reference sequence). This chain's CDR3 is CASSGPGQGAYEQYF. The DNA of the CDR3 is TGTGCCAGCAGCGGACCGGGACAGGGAGCCTACGAGCAGTACTTC.

As DNA, the CDR3 is TGCAGCGTTTTGGGGTACAGGGAGAACACTGAAGCTTTCTTT. Translated, it gives CSVLGYRENTEAFF. This rearrangement joins TRBV29-1 to TRBJ1-1; tentatively, D is TRBD1 (6 bases). Trimming took 5 bases from V and 1 from J, leaving 14 bases between them. Germline V lookup: CDR1 SQVTM, CDR2 ANQGSEA. The CDR3 is 14 amino acids.